Listed here are 22 T cell receptor beta chains from one sample, sequenced in a study of T cells in tuberculosis. Cells were sorted from thawed PBMC rested overnight and stained with GMM-loaded CD1B tetramer, viability dye and anti-CD3. C32 glucose monomycolate from Rhodococcus equi was loaded onto the CD1B tetramers. TCRdb's table, derived via immunoSEQ multiplex PCR, lists solely in-frame clones and lacks some. The sample has approximately 100,000 clones, approximately 91% seen once; the top ten hold 1.5% to 2%. The sample comprised CD1b-GMM tetramer-negative cells sorted from PBMCs. The origin of the receptors is an adult woman with latent tuberculosis.

The CDR3 nucleotides are TGTGCCAGCAGTCAGGGGGGCGCGCAAAACATTCAGTACTTC. It encodes CASSQGGAQNIQYF. The chain recombines TRBV6-1 with TRBJ2-4; TRBD1 is a possible D gene (7 bases). The CDR3 covers 14 residues. Germline V lookup: CDR1 MNHNS, CDR2 SASEGT. The germline V and J ends were trimmed by 5 bases and 5 bases, with 13 bases remaining between them.

V usage is TRBV19 and J usage is TRBJ1-4, with 12 nucleotides matching TRBD1. The CDR3 consists of 14 residues. V shed 8 bases, J shed 8 bases, and the junction held 6 bases outside the gene matches. The germline CDR1 and CDR2 sequences are LNHDA and SQIVND (reference sequence). This chain's CDR3 is CASQGQGAEEKLFF. DNA for the CDR3: TGTGCCAGTCAGGGACAGGGGGCGGAAGAAAAACTGTTTTTT.

This chain connects TRBV5-1 to TRBJ2-2, with 10 bases aligning to TRBD2. Germline trimming cut 3 bases from V and 5 bases from J; bases unmatched to any gene: 13. The CDR3 runs 18 residues. Germline V gene data show CDR1 as SGHRS and CDR2 as YFSETQ. CDR3 DNA sequence: TGCGCCAGCAGCTCGGGCGCGGCTAGCGGGGGACCAACCGGGGAGCTGTTTTTT. Translated, it gives CASSSGAASGGPTGELFF.

The V gene is TRBV4-1, the J gene TRBJ1-5; TRBD1 is a possible D gene (6 bases). V shed 5 bases and J shed 2 bases, with 13 bases lying between them. CDR3 length: 15 residues. Germline V CDR1 and CDR2: MGHRA, YSYEKL. For the CDR3, the DNA is TGCGCCAGCAGCTCCAGGGAGGGGGGCAATCAGCCCCAGCATTTT. Protein sequence: CASSSREGGNQPQHF.

The chain employs TRBV21-1 and TRBJ2-7; TRBD1, as called in the table, went unchecked against the DNA. TRBV21-1 is deemed a pseudogene. The CDR3 has 16 amino acids. CDR3 protein: CASSKVPRTGPYEQYF. As DNA, the CDR3 is TGTGCCAGCAGCAAAGTCCCAAGGACAGGACCCTACGAGCAGTACTTC.

This clone was seen once. The V call is TRBV5-6, the J call TRBJ1-1, with a weak D call TRBD1 (5 bases). This CDR3 is 16 amino acids long. The germline V and J ends were trimmed by 4 bases and 1 base, with 17 bases remaining between them. Germline V gene lookup returns CDR1 SGHDT and CDR2 YYEEEE. CDR3 nucleotides: TGTGCCAGCAGCCGAAGGACACTTATTTCGAACACTGAAGCTTTCTTT. Translated, it gives CASSRRTLISNTEAFF.

This clone is a singleton in its sample. This chain uses TRBV5-1 with TRBJ1-2; D call uncertain. The V gene's germline CDR1 is SGHRS and CDR2 YFSETQ. The CDR3 sequence is 15 residues long. V lost 5 bases and J 4 bases, leaving 18 bases between the germline ends. The CDR3 nucleotides read TGCGCCAGCAGGCCCGGCCAGCTAGTAGCCTATGGCTACACCTTC. It specifies CASRPGQLVAYGYTF.

This chain links TRBV5-1 with TRBJ2-1; 11 bases align to TRBD2. The CDR3 extends over 15 amino acids. With 2 bases clipped from V and 3 bases from J, the junction kept 1 base outside the gene matches. CDR1 is SGHRS, CDR2 YFSETQ, per germline. Here the CDR3 reads CASSLTSGGYNEQFF. The DNA for the CDR3 is TGCGCCAGCAGCTTAACTAGCGGGGGCTACAATGAGCAGTTCTTC.

The V and J genes are TRBV13 and TRBJ2-7, with 10 bases identical to TRBD1. This CDR3 has 14 amino acids. V lost 0 bases to trimming and J lost 6 bases; unmatched junction nucleotides: 2. CDR1 PRHDT and CDR2 FYEKMQ come from the germline V gene (reference sequence). The CDR3 protein is CASSLGGQGTEQYF. DNA for the CDR3: TGTGCCAGCAGCTTAGGGGGACAGGGGACCGAGCAGTACTTC.

This clone was found a few times. The chain couples TRBV5-4 to TRBJ2-3; TRBD2 agrees at 16 bases. J lost 2 bases, V lost 3 bases, and 3 bases had no gene match. Looked up from germline, CDR1 is SGHNT and CDR2 is YYREEE (reference sequence). There are 17 residues in the CDR3. The CDR3 sequence: CASSSGLAGGATDTQYF. The CDR3 nucleotides are TGTGCCAGCAGCTCGGGACTAGCGGGGGGGGCCACAGATACGCAGTATTTT.

The chain couples TRBV4-2 to TRBJ2-1, with D maybe TRBD2 (6 bases). Between the trimmed V and J ends, which lost 2 bases and 2 bases, there was a span of 13 bases. Germline assignment: CDR1 LGHNA and CDR2 YNFKEQ. The CDR3 loop spans 16 amino acids. CDR3: CASSQSGTSAYNEQFF. The CDR3 DNA reads as TGTGCCAGCAGCCAATCCGGGACTTCGGCCTACAATGAGCAGTTCTTC.

The chain uses TRBV9 and TRBJ2-2; TRBD1 aligns across 8 bases. The J segment lost 0 bases and the V segment lost 2 bases, leaving 6 bases of the junction unmatched. The CDR3 covers 17 residues. CDR1 SGDLS and CDR2 YYNGEE come from the germline V gene. The CDR3 is CASSVLATGANTGELFF. The CDR3 DNA follows: TGTGCCAGCAGCGTCCTCGCGACAGGGGCGAACACCGGGGAGCTGTTTTTT.

This clone was counted a single time. The rearrangement joins TRBV11-2 to TRBJ1-3; maybe TRBD1 (5 bases). Germline V gives CDR1 SGHAT, CDR2 FQNNGV. This CDR3 is 14 amino acids long. V was clipped by 1 base and J by 3 bases, with 7 bases between them. CDR3 sequence (DNA): TGTGCCAGCAGCTTAGCCCAGGGTGGAAACACCATATATTTT. As protein: CASSLAQGGNTIYF.

This chain joins TRBV6-6 and TRBJ2-7; D is undetermined. V lost 6 bases to trimming and J lost 1 base, with 4 bases between them. The CDR3 has 11 amino acids. CDR1 and CDR2 (germline): MNHNY, SVGAGI (reference sequence). DNA of the CDR3: TGTGCCAGCAGCCCATCCTACGAGCAGTACTTC. It codes for CASSPSYEQYF.

The chain couples TRBV27 to TRBJ2-1, with 14 bases that match TRBD2. V was pared by 7 bases and J by 6 bases, with 8 bases of the junction left unmatched. The germline V gene has CDR1 MNHEY and CDR2 SMNVEV (reference sequence). The CDR3 has 16 amino acids. CDR3 protein: CASNRLAGGPGNEQFF. CDR3 bases: TGTGCCAGCAATCGACTAGCGGGGGGGCCCGGCAATGAGCAGTTCTTC.

The chain couples TRBV29-1 to TRBJ1-2, with 10 positions matching TRBD1. The CDR3 contains 19 residues. J was trimmed by 0 bases and V by 4 bases; bases with no gene match: 17. Germline V gene data show CDR1 as SQVTM and CDR2 as ANQGSEA. CDR3 nucleotide sequence: TGCAGCGTTGGCGCCGGGAGGACAGGGGGGTCCCTAGCTAACTATGGCTACACCTTC. It specifies CSVGAGRTGGSLANYGYTF.

The CDR3 region is CASTQGTSGGVYEQYF. CDR3 coding DNA: TGCGCCAGCACCCAGGGGACTAGCGGGGGGGTTTACGAGCAGTACTTC. This rearrangement joins TRBV4-1 to TRBJ2-7; the match to TRBD2 covers 16 bases. The length of the CDR3 is 16 residues. The germline V gene has CDR1 MGHRA and CDR2 YSYEKL. Trimming at V came to 7 bases and at J to 4 bases, leaving 7 bases not matched to a gene.

In its sample, this clone was seen a few times. The chain is built from TRBV6-1 and TRBJ1-4; 7 bases match TRBD1. With 7 bases clipped from V and 7 bases from J, the junction kept 6 bases outside the gene matches. The CDR3 covers 13 residues. The germline V gene encodes CDR1 MNHNS and CDR2 SASEGT. The chain's CDR3 is CASTIQGSEKLFF. The CDR3, as DNA: TGTGCCAGCACCATACAGGGGAGTGAAAAACTGTTTTTT.

The V and J genes are TRBV14 and TRBJ1-1; no definite D call. Trimming pared 4 bases from V and 0 bases from J, leaving 12 bases between. Germline V CDR1 and CDR2: SGHDN, FVKESK. This CDR3 is built from 15 residues. CDR3 region: CASSPLHSMNTEAFF. In DNA form, the CDR3 reads TGTGCCAGCAGCCCTCTGCACAGCATGAACACTGAAGCTTTCTTT.

The chain is built from TRBV27 and TRBJ1-5; possible D gene TRBD1, 5 bases. V dropped 6 bases and J dropped 14 bases, with 8 bases sitting between them. Germline CDR1 and CDR2: MNHEY and SMNVEV (reference sequence). The CDR3 is made up of 9 amino acids. In DNA, the CDR3 is TGTGCCAGCAGAAGGGGTGAGCATTTT. Amino acids: CASRRGEHF.

V is TRBV12-5 and J is TRBJ1-5; possibly TRBD1 for D (5 bases). The CDR3 is made up of 15 amino acids. V was pared by 0 bases and J by 9 bases, with 15 bases between. Germline CDR1 is LGHNT and CDR2 is FRNRAP. In nucleotides, the CDR3 is TGTGCTAGTGGTTTGGTACGACAGCACCCTTCGCCCCAGCATTTT. Encoded protein: CASGLVRQHPSPQHF.

The J gene is TRBJ1-4, the V gene TRBV7-2; the D is unclear. V lost 2 bases and J lost 8, with 15 bases in between. Germline values: CDR1 SGHTA, CDR2 FQGNSA. The CDR3 has 15 amino acids. The CDR3 nucleotides are TGTGCCAGCAGCTTATTGGGCCAGCCCTCCGAAAAACTGTTTTTT. It specifies CASSLLGQPSEKLFF.